This is a list of T cell receptor beta chains from one sample in a study of cytomegalovirus exposure and HLA in healthy donors. Assay: immunoSEQ multiplex PCR; the TCRdb copy retains only in-frame clones and omits some. Of some 150,000 clones detected, nearly 80% appear once; the ten largest clones hold 2.5% to 3.5%. Sequenced: PBMCs. All receptors come from a man aged 35 to 55 in good health and CMV-seropositive. CDR3s include the opening cysteine and the closing phenylalanine or tryptophan. Each record gives: clone size, D gene, V gene, J gene, CDR3 protein, CDR3 DNA. A D gene is named only where the DNA matches it firmly. Where a row states a size, it is once, few, many or the class of an expanded clone; other rows omit it.

clone_size: .
d_call: .
v_call: TRBV30
j_call: TRBJ2-5
cdr3_aa: CASSFVSETQYF
cdr3_nt: TGTGCCTCCTCCTTCGTCTCCGAGACCCAGTACTTC

clone_size: once
d_call: .
v_call: TRBV5-1
j_call: TRBJ2-3
cdr3_aa: CASSLEAADTQYF
cdr3_nt: TGCGCCAGCAGCTTGGAGGCGGCCGATACGCAGTATTTT

clone_size: .
d_call: .
v_call: TRBV27
j_call: TRBJ2-7
cdr3_aa: CASSFIENYEQYF
cdr3_nt: TGTGCCAGCAGTTTTATAGAAAACTACGAGCAGTACTTC

clone_size: .
d_call: TRBD2
v_call: TRBV29-1
j_call: TRBJ2-1
cdr3_aa: CSVEDFGGLAGENEQFF
cdr3_nt: TGCAGCGTTGAAGATTTTGGGGGGCTAGCGGGAGAAAATGAGCAGTTCTTC

clone_size: .
d_call: .
v_call: TRBV6-1
j_call: TRBJ1-4
cdr3_aa: CASVPGQTNEKLFF
cdr3_nt: TGTGCCAGCGTACCGGGACAAACTAATGAAAAACTGTTTTTT

clone_size: .
d_call: TRBD1
v_call: TRBV10-3
j_call: TRBJ2-4
cdr3_aa: CAISGGQENIQYF
cdr3_nt: TGTGCCATCAGTGGGGGACAGGAAAACATTCAGTACTTC

clone_size: .
d_call: .
v_call: TRBV7-9
j_call: TRBJ2-7
cdr3_aa: CASSLEGGSYEQYF
cdr3_nt: TGTGCCAGCAGCTTAGAGGGCGGGTCCTACGAGCAGTACTTC

clone_size: few
d_call: .
v_call: TRBV6-5
j_call: TRBJ1-2
cdr3_aa: CASSYSKQGHGYTF
cdr3_nt: TGTGCCAGCAGTTACTCGAAGCAGGGGCATGGCTACACCTTC

clone_size: .
d_call: .
v_call: TRBV7-2
j_call: TRBJ2-7
cdr3_aa: CASSLAQVQYF
cdr3_nt: TGTGCCAGCAGCTTAGCGCAGGTGCAGTACTTC

clone_size: .
d_call: TRBD1
v_call: TRBV9
j_call: TRBJ1-1
cdr3_aa: CASSVGGQGDTEAFF
cdr3_nt: TGTGCCAGCAGCGTAGGTGGGCAGGGGGACACTGAAGCTTTCTTT

clone_size: .
d_call: TRBD1
v_call: TRBV2
j_call: TRBJ2-5
cdr3_aa: CASSPGTGGTETQYF
cdr3_nt: TGTGCCAGCAGCCCCGGGACAGGAGGGACGGAGACCCAGTACTTC

clone_size: few
d_call: TRBD1
v_call: TRBV9
j_call: TRBJ1-3
cdr3_aa: CASSAGGGNTIYF
cdr3_nt: TGTGCCAGCAGCGCAGGGGGCGGAAACACCATATATTTT

clone_size: .
d_call: .
v_call: TRBV4-3
j_call: TRBJ1-3
cdr3_aa: CASSQDPQGGNTIYF
cdr3_nt: TGCGCCAGCAGCCAAGATCCCCAGGGCGGAAACACCATATATTTT

clone_size: .
d_call: TRBD2
v_call: TRBV12-5
j_call: TRBJ2-1
cdr3_aa: CASGLSPSGRNEQFF
cdr3_nt: TGTGCTAGTGGTTTGTCTCCTAGCGGGAGGAATGAGCAGTTCTTC

clone_size: .
d_call: .
v_call: TRBV13
j_call: TRBJ1-1
cdr3_aa: CASSTGRGTEAFF
cdr3_nt: TGTGCCAGCAGTACAGGGAGGGGCACTGAAGCTTTCTTT

clone_size: .
d_call: .
v_call: TRBV5-1
j_call: TRBJ1-1
cdr3_aa: CASSLSATGRTEAFF
cdr3_nt: TGCGCCAGCAGCTTGTCCGCGACAGGCCGGACTGAAGCTTTCTTT

clone_size: .
d_call: .
v_call: TRBV28
j_call: TRBJ1-2
cdr3_aa: CASSFTVGGAYGYTF
cdr3_nt: TGTGCCAGCAGTTTCACGGTAGGGGGGGCCTATGGCTACACCTTC

clone_size: .
d_call: .
v_call: TRBV5-1
j_call: TRBJ2-2
cdr3_aa: CASSATPGTPNTGELFF
cdr3_nt: TGCGCCAGCAGCGCCACCCCCGGGACACCGAACACCGGGGAGCTGTTTTTT

clone_size: .
d_call: TRBD1
v_call: TRBV5-4
j_call: TRBJ2-6
cdr3_aa: CASSSRQGNSGANVLTF
cdr3_nt: TGTGCCAGCAGCTCGCGACAGGGTAACTCTGGGGCCAACGTCCTGACTTTC

clone_size: .
d_call: .
v_call: TRBV19
j_call: TRBJ2-2
cdr3_aa: CASSINRENTGELFF
cdr3_nt: TGTGCCAGTAGTATAAACAGGGAGAACACCGGGGAGCTGTTTTTT

clone_size: .
d_call: TRBD1
v_call: TRBV7-8
j_call: TRBJ2-7
cdr3_aa: CASSLAGTGTYEQYF
cdr3_nt: TGTGCCAGCAGCTTAGCGGGGACAGGAACCTACGAGCAGTACTTC

clone_size: .
d_call: .
v_call: TRBV7-8
j_call: TRBJ2-6
cdr3_aa: CASSWVGIGANVLTF
cdr3_nt: TGTGCCAGCAGTTGGGTCGGGATCGGGGCCAACGTCCTGACTTTC

clone_size: once
d_call: TRBD2
v_call: TRBV4-2
j_call: TRBJ2-3
cdr3_aa: CASSPVTSGSADTQYF
cdr3_nt: TGTGCCAGCAGCCCTGTGACTAGCGGGAGCGCAGATACGCAGTATTTT

clone_size: .
d_call: TRBD1
v_call: TRBV27
j_call: TRBJ2-3
cdr3_aa: CASSLGTGPSTDTQYF
cdr3_nt: TGTGCCAGCAGTCTCGGGACAGGGCCGAGCACAGATACGCAGTATTTT

clone_size: .
d_call: TRBD1
v_call: TRBV6-5
j_call: TRBJ2-7
cdr3_aa: CASSYSGQGNHEQYF
cdr3_nt: TGTGCCAGCAGTTACTCGGGACAGGGGAACCACGAGCAGTACTTC

clone_size: .
d_call: .
v_call: TRBV7-9
j_call: TRBJ1-2
cdr3_aa: CSGEKNYGYTF
cdr3_nt: TGTTCCGGTGAGAAAAACTATGGCTACACCTTC

clone_size: .
d_call: TRBD2
v_call: TRBV7-8
j_call: TRBJ2-2
cdr3_aa: CASSPRVSGGRNTGELFF
cdr3_nt: TGTGCCAGCAGCCCCCGTGTTAGCGGGGGAAGGAACACCGGGGAGCTGTTTTTT

clone_size: few
d_call: TRBD2
v_call: TRBV11-2
j_call: TRBJ2-7
cdr3_aa: CASSLVPRVTSGRGEQYF
cdr3_nt: TGTGCCAGCAGCTTAGTACCTCGAGTGACTAGCGGGAGGGGTGAGCAGTACTTC

clone_size: .
d_call: .
v_call: TRBV10-1
j_call: TRBJ2-5
cdr3_aa: CASSGSGNQETQYF
cdr3_nt: TGCGCCAGCAGTGGTAGCGGCAACCAAGAGACCCAGTACTTC

clone_size: .
d_call: TRBD2
v_call: TRBV4-3
j_call: TRBJ2-1
cdr3_aa: CASSQETATSGSNEQFF
cdr3_nt: TGCGCCAGCAGCCAAGAGACGGCGACTAGCGGGAGCAATGAGCAGTTCTTC

clone_size: .
d_call: TRBD2
v_call: TRBV9
j_call: TRBJ2-3
cdr3_aa: CASSLGLADTDTQYF
cdr3_nt: TGTGCCAGCAGCTTGGGACTAGCGGACACAGATACGCAGTATTTT

clone_size: medium-sized
d_call: .
v_call: TRBV18
j_call: TRBJ1-1
cdr3_aa: CASSPLNTEAFF
cdr3_nt: TGTGCCAGCTCACCCCTTAACACTGAAGCTTTCTTT